The 21 T cell receptor beta chains in this list originate from one sample, sequenced in a study of T cell changes during pregnancy in multiple sclerosis. Clones were sequenced by immunoSEQ multiplex PCR, and TCRdb holds only the in-frame ones, with some missing. Here the sample spans 20,000 or so clones, over 85% being singletons. This material consisted of CD8+ T cells from peripheral blood mononuclear cells, taken in the third trimester of pregnancy. The receptors were gathered from a female donor in good health, enrolled as a control in a pregnancy study.

This clone has a single count. V usage is TRBV19 and J usage is TRBJ2-1; 9 nucleotides agree with TRBD2. Germline values: CDR1 LNHDA, CDR2 SQIVND (reference sequence). The CDR3 contains 14 residues. Trimming at V came to 1 base and at J to 8 bases, leaving 3 bases not matched to a gene. The chain's CDR3 is CASSIGGGGHEQFF. CDR3 nucleotide sequence: TGTGCCAGTAGTATAGGCGGGGGGGGCCATGAGCAGTTCTTC.

The chain recombines TRBV29-1 with TRBJ2-7, with 9 bases fitting TRBD1. The CDR3 loop spans 14 amino acids. CDR1 is SQVTM, CDR2 ANQGSEA, per germline. The ends lost 2 bases at V and 2 bases at J; junction bases unmatched: 4. CDR3: CSVEIRDRAYEQYF. The CDR3 coding sequence is TGCAGCGTTGAAATACGGGACAGGGCCTACGAGCAGTACTTC.

The chain employs TRBV7-9 and TRBJ2-1; 10 bases fit TRBD2. CDR1 is SEHNR, CDR2 FQNEAQ, per germline (reference sequence). The V segment lost 1 base and the J segment 8 bases; nucleotides outside the gene matches: 5. The CDR3 is made up of 15 amino acids. This CDR3 reads CASSLGLAGADEQFF. CDR3 sequence (DNA): TGTGCCAGCAGCTTAGGCCTAGCGGGAGCCGATGAGCAGTTCTTC. The complete variable domain, with remaining parts taken from reference TRBV7-9 and TRBJ2-1, reads DTGVSQNPRHKITKRGQNVTFRCDPISEHNRLYWYRQTLGQGPEFLTYFQNEAQLEKSRLLSDRFSAERPKGSFSTLEIQRTEQGDSAMYLCASSLGLAGADEQFFGPGTRLTVL.

This chain links TRBV6-5 with TRBJ2-7, with D possibly matching TRBD2 (5 bases). This CDR3 contains 13 residues. Germline values: CDR1 MNHEY, CDR2 SVGAGI. The ends were cut back, 5 bases at V and 3 bases at J, with 11 bases in the middle. The CDR3: CASSPWEFYEQYF. CDR3 DNA sequence: TGTGCCAGCAGTCCCTGGGAGTTCTACGAGCAGTACTTC.

This clone was seen a few times. The gene calls are TRBV5-6 and TRBJ2-7; 10 bases are a match to TRBD2. The CDR3 runs to 17 residues. V lost 0 bases to trimming and J lost 0 bases; unmatched junction nucleotides: 6. Germline V gene data show CDR1 as SGHDT and CDR2 as YYEEEE. The CDR3 DNA sequence: TGTGCCAGCAGCTTGGTGGCTAGCGGGAGCCTCTCCTACGAGCAGTACTTC. Residues: CASSLVASGSLSYEQYF.

The chain links TRBV7-3 to TRBJ2-1; 9 positions match TRBD2. V dropped 6 bases and J dropped 8; count of bases not matched to a gene: 5. From germline, CDR1 is SGHTA and CDR2 FQGTGA. The length of the CDR3 is 13 residues. The CDR3 protein is CASRPSGGYEQFF. The CDR3 DNA reads as TGTGCCAGCAGGCCGAGCGGGGGGTATGAGCAGTTCTTC.

CDR3 loop: CATKWASGDTDTQYF. Here the CDR3 DNA reads TGTGCCACAAAATGGGCTAGCGGGGACACAGATACGCAGTATTTT. The rearrangement uses TRBV19 and TRBJ2-3; 9 bases are a match to TRBD2. Germline assignment: CDR1 LNHDA and CDR2 SQIVND (reference sequence). V lost 10 bases, J lost 2 bases, and 10 bases stayed unmatched. The CDR3 runs to 15 residues.

The chain uses TRBV27 and TRBJ2-1, with 7 bases identical to TRBD2. The CDR3 consists of 14 residues. Germline CDR1 is MNHEY and CDR2 is SMNVEV (reference sequence). Trimming cost V 2 bases and J 8 bases; bases outside gene matches: 6. CDR3 protein: CASSLAGVLDEQFF. Here the CDR3 DNA reads TGTGCCAGCAGTTTAGCGGGAGTGTTGGATGAGCAGTTCTTC.

This clone is a singleton in its sample. This chain links TRBV9 with TRBJ1-4; D remains ambiguous. V gave up 4 bases and J gave up 7 bases, with 14 bases separating them. CDR3 length: 14 residues. CDR1 is SGDLS and CDR2 is YYNGEE in the germline V gene. CDR3 DNA sequence: TGTGCCAGCAGCAGGTATAAGAGCGGTGAAAAACTGTTTTTT. Protein product: CASSRYKSGEKLFF.

The chain uses TRBV19 and TRBJ2-1; D is undetermined. Germline-derived CDR1 and CDR2 are LNHDA and SQIVND (reference sequence). Trimming left V 2 bases short and J 11 bases short, with 13 bases between. This CDR3 spans 13 amino acids. Here the CDR3 reads CASSISPRLQQFF. The DNA for the CDR3 is TGTGCCAGTAGTATATCCCCGCGACTCCAGCAGTTCTTC.

The chain combines TRBV5-1 with TRBJ2-3; 11 bases match TRBD1. CDR1 is SGHRS and CDR2 is YFSETQ in the germline V gene. The CDR3 runs to 15 residues. The ends lost 4 bases at V and 6 bases at J; junction bases unmatched: 7. The CDR3: CASSGGTGGVDTQYF. CDR3 coding DNA: TGCGCCAGCAGCGGAGGGACAGGGGGTGTGGATACGCAGTATTTT.

The gene calls are TRBV4-1 and TRBJ1-2; a weak D match, TRBD1 (5 bases). The CDR3 loop spans 11 amino acids. The ends were cut back, 4 bases at V and 7 bases at J, with 7 bases in the middle. CDR1 and CDR2 (germline): MGHRA, YSYEKL. CDR3 sequence (DNA): TGCGCCAGCAGCCGGGGGGGTGGCTACACCTTC. This encodes CASSRGGGYTF.

The chain carries TRBV7-6 and TRBJ2-1; 15 bases align to TRBD2. Per germline, CDR1 SGHVS and CDR2 FNYEAQ. Trimming cost V 5 bases and J 3 bases; bases outside gene matches: 14. The CDR3 has 20 amino acids. The CDR3 DNA sequence: TGTGCCAGCAGCGGTTACCAGGGACTAGCGGGAGGTAGGGTCTACAATGAGCAGTTCTTC. As protein: CASSGYQGLAGGRVYNEQFF.

This clone was detected a few times. The chain joins TRBV6-5 to TRBJ2-7; no clear D. Trimming removed 4 bases from V and 4 bases from J, with 11 bases in between. CDR1 and CDR2 from the germline V gene are MNHEY and SVGAGI. CDR3 length: 13 residues. This CDR3 is CASSSNLNYEQYF. DNA for the CDR3: TGTGCCAGCAGTTCAAACCTAAATTACGAGCAGTACTTC.

The gene calls are TRBV27 and TRBJ2-5, with a weak D call TRBD2 (6 bases). Germline V gene sequence: CDR1 MNHEY, CDR2 SMNVEV (reference sequence). This CDR3 is built from 14 residues. V was pared by 8 bases and J by 2 bases, with 15 bases between. CDR3 sequence: CASGKGGVQETQYF. The CDR3 DNA reads TGTGCCAGCGGAAAAGGCGGGGTGCAAGAGACCCAGTACTTC.

CDR3 residues: CASSLQGDGYGYTF. The CDR3 region has the DNA TGTGCCAGCAGCTTACAGGGGGATGGGTATGGCTACACCTTC. The chain is built from TRBV11-2 and TRBJ1-2; 7 positions match TRBD1. This CDR3 contains 14 residues. The trim removed 2 bases at V and 5 bases at J, leaving 5 bases unmatched. The germline CDR1 and CDR2 sequences are SGHAT and FQNNGV. Full variable domain (missing parts from reference TRBV11-2 and TRBJ1-2): EAGVAQSPRYKIIEKRQSVAFWCNPISGHATLYWYQQILGQGPKLLIQFQNNGVVDDSQLPKDRFSAERLKGVDSTLKIQPAKLEDSAVYLCASSLQGDGYGYTFGSGTRLTVV.

The V and J genes are TRBV25-1 and TRBJ2-1, with D perhaps TRBD2 (5 bases). The germline CDR1 and CDR2 sequences are MGHDK and SYGVNS. Trimming cost V 4 bases and J 9 bases, with 10 bases left between them. This CDR3 region has 12 residues. CDR3 bases: TGTGCCAGCAGTGGATCGGGAACTGAGCAGTTCTTC. It translates to CASSGSGTEQFF.

The CDR3 loop is CASSSPVSGTGELFF. For the CDR3, the DNA is TGTGCCAGCAGCTCTCCGGTGAGTGGCACCGGGGAGCTGTTTTTT. This chain joins TRBV7-6 and TRBJ2-2; no firm D call. Deletions cut 4 bases from V and 4 bases from J, with 13 bases between. CDR3 length: 15 amino acids. The V gene's germline CDR1 is SGHVS and CDR2 FNYEAQ.

The chain employs TRBV25-1 and TRBJ1-1; 10 bases are shared with TRBD1. The CDR3 is 14 amino acids. Looked up from germline, CDR1 is MGHDK and CDR2 is SYGVNS. V lost 6 bases to trimming and J lost 5 bases; unmatched junction nucleotides: 6. CDR3 protein: CASSPGQGFTEAFF. In DNA, the CDR3 is TGTGCCAGCAGCCCGGGACAGGGGTTTACTGAAGCTTTCTTT.

J is TRBJ2-1 and V is TRBV4-1; 8 nucleotides agree with TRBD2. V trimming: 1 base; J trimming: 3 bases; junction bases outside the gene matches: 5. The CDR3 loop spans 16 amino acids. Germline assignment: CDR1 MGHRA and CDR2 YSYEKL. The CDR3 loop is CASSQGAGGDYNEQFF. In DNA, the CDR3 is TGCGCCAGCAGCCAAGGGGCGGGAGGTGACTACAATGAGCAGTTCTTC.

V usage is TRBV28 and J usage is TRBJ2-7; 10 bases fit TRBD2. J lost 7 bases, V lost 5 bases, and 8 bases had no gene match. This CDR3 spans 14 amino acids. Germline V lookup: CDR1 MDHEN, CDR2 SYDVKM. The CDR3 here is CASSIAGGDGEQYF. The CDR3 region has the DNA TGTGCCAGCAGTATAGCGGGAGGAGATGGTGAGCAGTACTTC.